A single sample is the source of the 19 T cell receptor beta chains below, sequenced in a study of T cells after yellow fever vaccination. One entry per CDR3 protein, called by TCRdb with MiXCR from the 5' RACE reads. The table shows about 170,000 distinct CDR3 sequences, with roughly 9.6% occurring only once. Material: CD8+ T cells sorted from PBMCs, obtained 15 days after the yellow fever booster vaccination. These receptors all come from a man between 18 and 29 years old who received the YFV17D yellow fever vaccine.

This clonotype was observed a handful of times. CDR3 loop: CASSLTGEAGELFF. Written as DNA, the CDR3 is TGTGCCAGCAGCCTGACAGGAGAGGCCGGGGAGCTGTTTTTT. The rearrangement joins TRBV7-3 to TRBJ2-2, with D possibly matching TRBD1 (6 bases). The CDR3 has 14 amino acids. V was trimmed by 5 bases and J by 6 bases, leaving 13 bases between them. Germline V lookup: CDR1 SGHTA, CDR2 FQGTGA.

This clonotype came up a few times. The chain couples TRBV4-3 to TRBJ2-3; D unresolved. Between the trimmed V and J ends, which lost 1 base and 6 bases, there was a span of 14 bases. The V gene's germline CDR1 is LGHNA and CDR2 YSLEER. This CDR3 comprises 15 residues. Written as DNA, the CDR3 is TGCGCCAGCAGCCAAGTAGGTGCCCCCAGGGATACGCAGTATTTT. It is translated as CASSQVGAPRDTQYF.

This clonotype came up many times. The V and J genes are TRBV7-9 and TRBJ2-1, with D uncertain. CDR1 and CDR2 (germline): SEHNR, FQNEAQ (reference sequence). This CDR3 is 13 amino acids long. The V end was cut by 1 base, the J end by 6 bases, with 7 bases between. CDR3 DNA sequence: TGTGCCAGCAGCTTAGTAAGACCCAATGAGCAGTTCTTC. Translated, it gives CASSLVRPNEQFF.

This clonotype appeared many times. This rearrangement joins TRBV6-2 or TRBV6-3 to TRBJ2-7; D gene uncertain. Germline CDR1 MNHEY, CDR2 SVGEGT. Trimming took 8 bases from V and 0 from J, leaving 5 bases between them. The CDR3 extends over 11 amino acids. The CDR3 DNA reads TGTGCCAGCGCAAGCTCCTACGAGCAGTACTTC. This codes for CASASSYEQYF.

The genes are TRBV7-2 and TRBJ2-7; D not certain. With 3 bases removed from V and 6 bases from J, the gap between germline ends came to 15 bases. Germline V gene data show CDR1 as SGHTA and CDR2 as FQGNSA. The CDR3 covers 14 residues. The CDR3 region is CASSFGPILFEQYV. CDR3 in DNA: TGTGCCAGCAGCTTCGGGCCGATCCTGTTCGAGCAGTACGTC.

This clonotype was seen a handful of times. The chain carries TRBV4-1 and TRBJ2-1; tentatively, D is TRBD1 (5 bases). V shed 0 bases and J shed 6 bases, with 6 bases lying between them. The CDR3 consists of 13 residues. The germline V gene has CDR1 MGHRA and CDR2 YSYEKL. The CDR3 DNA reads as TGCGCCAGCAGCCAAGAAGACAGCAATGAGCAGTTCTTC. Its translation is CASSQEDSNEQFF.

This chain joins TRBV28 and TRBJ1-1; no clear D gene. V was trimmed by 2 bases and J by 0 bases, leaving 7 bases between them. The CDR3 is 14 amino acids. Germline CDR1 is MDHEN and CDR2 is SYDVKM. The chain's CDR3 is CASSLPLMNTEAFF. As DNA, the CDR3 is TGTGCCAGCAGTTTACCTCTTATGAACACTGAAGCTTTCTTT.

This clonotype was observed at least ten times. The chain recombines TRBV7-6 with TRBJ2-2; unclear D gene. Trimming stripped 7 bases from V and 5 bases from J, with 8 bases between. The length of the CDR3 is 12 residues. Germline V gene lookup returns CDR1 SGHVS and CDR2 FNYEAQ. The CDR3 reads CASTAGTGELFF. CDR3 nucleotides: TGTGCCAGCACCGCCGGGACCGGGGAGCTGTTTTTT.

This clonotype has just a few counts. The V and J genes are TRBV19 and TRBJ2-1; no clear D gene. The CDR3 extends over 15 amino acids. V was trimmed by 6 bases and J by 7 bases, leaving 19 bases between them. From germline, CDR1 is LNHDA and CDR2 SQIVND (reference sequence). As DNA, the CDR3 is TGTGCCAGTAGCGGTTGGGGTCGAACTGAAAATGAGCAGTTCTTC. Translating it yields CASSGWGRTENEQFF.

The chain employs TRBV4-1 and TRBJ2-7; 10 nucleotides match TRBD1. The germline CDR1 and CDR2 sequences are MGHRA and YSYEKL. This CDR3 spans 15 amino acids. The J segment lost 2 bases and the V segment lost 4 bases, leaving 5 bases of the junction unmatched. CDR3 in amino acids: CASSPGTGAPYEQYV. The CDR3 DNA reads as TGCGCCAGCAGCCCCGGGACAGGGGCCCCCTACGAGCAGTACGTC.

This clonotype was found a few times. The V call is TRBV6-5, the J call TRBJ2-3, with D hard to call. CDR3 length equals 16 residues. V was pared by 6 bases and J by 0 bases, with 16 bases between. Germline assignment: CDR1 MNHEY and CDR2 SVGAGI. As DNA, the CDR3 is TGTGCCAGCAGACCAACAAGGACCGTAAGCACAGATACGCAGTATTTT. It encodes CASRPTRTVSTDTQYF.

This clonotype was found many times. The chain employs TRBV3-1 and TRBJ2-1; possibly TRBD1 or TRBD2 for D (6 bases each). Germline loops: CDR1 LGHDT, CDR2 YNNKEL (reference sequence). The V and J ends lost 1 base and 7 bases respectively, with 14 bases between them. This CDR3 has 15 amino acids. In DNA, the CDR3 is TGTGCCAGCAGCCAAGTGGGGGGCTTAGGAAATGAGCAGTTCTTC. Protein: CASSQVGGLGNEQFF.

CDR3 DNA sequence: TGTGCCAGCAGTTACTCGAAGTCGGGAGGGGGGAGCACAGATACGCAGTATTTT. It translates to CASSYSKSGGGSTDTQYF. The chain recombines TRBV6-6 with TRBJ2-3; TRBD2 matches 8 bases. This CDR3 comprises 18 residues. From germline, CDR1 is MNHNY and CDR2 SVGAGI (reference sequence). V lost 0 bases, J lost 0 bases, and 8 bases stayed unmatched.

This clonotype was found a few times. This sequence joins TRBV6-2 or TRBV6-3 and TRBJ1-2, with D perhaps matching TRBD1 (5 bases). CDR3 size: 14 residues. The germline V and J ends were trimmed by 2 bases and 6 bases, with 13 bases remaining between them. CDR1 and CDR2 from the germline V gene are MNHEY and SVGEGT. For the CDR3, the DNA is TGTGCCAGCAGTTACCGTCCAGGGTTGCATGGCTACACCTTC. Protein: CASSYRPGLHGYTF.

The genes are TRBV24-1 and TRBJ2-2; 7 nucleotides agree with TRBD2. There are 15 residues in the CDR3. The V gene's germline CDR1 is KGHDR and CDR2 SFDVKD. The V and J ends lost 3 bases and 5 bases, in that order; junction bases with no gene match: 5. The CDR3 DNA reads TGTGCCACCAGTGATCCAGGCGGGGGAACCGGGGAGCTGTTTTTT. Residues: CATSDPGGGTGELFF.

The sample holds a few counts of this clonotype. The CDR3 here is CASSQPFAGEYNEQFF. The CDR3 DNA sequence: TGTGCCAGCAGCCAGCCCTTTGCGGGCGAGTACAATGAGCAGTTCTTC. This rearrangement joins TRBV12-3 or TRBV12-4 to TRBJ2-1; possibly TRBD2 for D (5 bases). The V and J ends lost 6 bases and 4 bases respectively, with 19 bases between them. The CDR3 runs to 16 residues.

This clonotype was seen many times. The J gene is TRBJ2-2, the V gene TRBV6-2 or TRBV6-3; unclear D gene. Germline CDR1 is MNHEY and CDR2 is SVGEGT. This CDR3 has 14 residues. The V end lost 4 bases, the J end lost 0 bases, and 6 bases lay between the germline ends. The CDR3 nucleotides are TGTGCCAGCAGTTTTGTAGCGAACACCGGGGAGCTGTTTTTT. This sequence encodes CASSFVANTGELFF.

The gene calls are TRBV5-1 and TRBJ1-1; D call uncertain. V was trimmed by 4 bases and J by 2 bases, leaving 21 bases between them. Germline CDR1 SGHRS, CDR2 YFSETQ. The CDR3 length is 17 residues. CDR3 DNA: TGCGCCAGCAGCCCGGAGGTTAGGAAGGGCAGCAACACTGAAGCTTTCTTT. It is translated as CASSPEVRKGSNTEAFF.

This rearrangement joins TRBV5-6 to TRBJ1-1, with a possible D match to TRBD1 (5 bases). Germline lookup yields CDR1 SGHDT and CDR2 YYEEEE. CDR3 length: 14 amino acids. V was clipped by 1 base and J by 3 bases, with 10 bases between them. The CDR3 DNA sequence: TGTGCCAGCAGCTTGCCCTGGGGGGACACTGAAGCTTTCTTT. Translated, it gives CASSLPWGDTEAFF.